The clone carrying this TCR beta chain has only a few counts. Its antigen is still unknown. Unrecorded immune exposures were likely, despite nominal health at sampling. Vbeta (60) and Jbeta (13) primers were used in the PCR. Sequencing used immunoSEQ multiplex PCR; TCRdb keeps in-frame clones, though not all of them. The data show around 200,000 clones, with 80% to 90% seen just once and roughly 0.34% held by the top ten. This sample was included in a study of cytomegalovirus exposure and HLA in healthy donors. Findings and limits, study-wide: Altogether, 170 or so TCR beta chains were recorded as cytomegalovirus-associated.

The sequence derives from a woman aged 25 to 39 in good health and CMV-seronegative. The sequencing input was PBMCs.

DNA of the CDR3: TGTGCCAGCAGGCCCACAGGGGGCGGCAATCAGCCCCAGCATTTT. Its protein is CASRPTGGGNQPQHF. The chain joins TRBV6-5 to TRBJ1-5, with 9 nucleotides matching TRBD1. CDR3 size: 15 residues. V was pared by 6 bases and J by 2 bases, with 5 bases of the junction left unmatched. Germline assignment: CDR1 MNHEY and CDR2 SVGAGI.